The 15 T cell receptor beta chains listed next were all sequenced from one sample in a study of blood T cell repertoires in COVID-19. Only in-frame clones appear in the TCRdb table, and some are missing; sequencing was by immunoSEQ multiplex PCR. The sample consists of roughly 34,000 clones, 90% of them appearing once. The sample was peripheral blood. These receptors came from a man in his 60s with active or convalescent COVID-19.

The V call is TRBV5-1, the J call TRBJ2-1; TRBD2 is a possible D gene (5 bases). CDR1 is SGHRS, CDR2 YFSETQ, per germline. With 6 bases removed from V and 5 bases from J, the gap between germline ends came to 12 bases. CDR3 length: 13 residues. CDR3 in DNA: TGCGCCAGCAATTCTGGACTTCACAATGAGCAGTTCTTC. It translates to CASNSGLHNEQFF.

The V and J genes are TRBV19 and TRBJ1-5, with D unclear. Germline-derived CDR1 and CDR2 are LNHDA and SQIVND (reference sequence). The CDR3 has 16 residues. V lost 1 base and J 3 bases, leaving 13 bases between the germline ends. CDR3 sequence reads: CASSIVRGSPNQPQHF. The CDR3 DNA reads as TGTGCCAGTAGTATAGTACGAGGATCCCCCAATCAGCCCCAGCATTTT.

The chain is built from TRBV30 and TRBJ1-2; D is possibly TRBD1 (5 bases). This CDR3 has 16 residues. V shed 3 bases and J shed 4 bases, with 21 bases lying between them. Germline lookup yields CDR1 GTSNPN and CDR2 SVGIG (reference sequence). The CDR3 nucleotides are TGTGCCTGGAGAACACCAGGGTCTAACCCCATCTATGGCTACACCTTC. This sequence encodes CAWRTPGSNPIYGYTF.

The chain recombines TRBV15 with TRBJ2-3, with 7 bases identical to TRBD1. From germline, CDR1 is LNHNV and CDR2 YYDKDF (reference sequence). The CDR3 has 14 residues. The trim removed 5 bases at V and 4 bases at J, leaving 6 bases unmatched. This CDR3 is CATSGRQGSDTQYF. Written as DNA, the CDR3 is TGTGCCACCAGCGGGAGACAGGGTTCAGATACGCAGTATTTT.

The chain joins TRBV4-2 to TRBJ1-5; maybe TRBD1 (5 bases). V was cut by 0 bases and J by 9 bases, with 15 bases left in between. CDR1 and CDR2 (germline): LGHNA, YNFKEQ. CDR3 length: 15 residues. The CDR3 here is CASSQDRDSFRPQHF. The DNA of the CDR3 is TGTGCCAGCAGCCAAGATCGTGACAGTTTCAGGCCCCAGCATTTT.

The chain employs TRBV11-2 and TRBJ2-7; tentative D call: TRBD1 (5 bases). The CDR3 is made up of 14 amino acids. V was cut by 5 bases and J by 2 bases, with 13 bases left in between. The germline V gene encodes CDR1 SGHAT and CDR2 FQNNGV. The CDR3 protein is CASSPQRGTYEQYF. CDR3 nucleotide sequence: TGTGCCAGCAGCCCCCAAAGGGGCACCTACGAGCAGTACTTC. Filled out from reference TRBV11-2 and TRBJ2-7, the complete variable domain reads EAGVAQSPRYKIIEKRQSVAFWCNPISGHATLYWYQQILGQGPKLLIQFQNNGVVDDSQLPKDRFSAERLKGVDSTLKIQPAKLEDSAVYLCASSPQRGTYEQYFGPGTRLTVT.

A remark on this clone: At one of its ends the junction is not consistent with the germline gene, which may arise from a read error. The chain uses TRBV3-1 (or the pseudogene TRBV3-2) and TRBJ1-4; the D is unclear. CDR1 and CDR2 (germline): LGHDT, YNNKEL (reference sequence). CDR3 length equals 11 residues. The CDR3 here is CSTVTMKRLFF. The CDR3 coding sequence is TGCAGTACAGTTACAATGAAAAGGCTGTTTTTT.

The chain combines TRBV7-8 with TRBJ2-1, with TRBD2 as a possible D gene (5 bases). The V gene lost 9 bases and the J gene lost 8 bases, with 20 bases spanning the gap. The CDR3 has 14 residues. Germline V gene lookup returns CDR1 SGHVS and CDR2 FQNEAQ. CDR3 nucleotides: TGTGCCAGTCTTAAAGTCCGGGCCGGGGATGAGCAGTTCTTC. This encodes CASLKVRAGDEQFF.

This chain joins TRBV5-6 and TRBJ1-1; TRBD1 matches at 8 bases. The germline V gene encodes CDR1 SGHDT and CDR2 YYEEEE. V lost 3 bases to trimming and J lost 4 bases; unmatched junction nucleotides: 2. This CDR3 has 13 amino acids. DNA for the CDR3: TGTGCCAGCAGCTCTACAGGGGGCACTGAAGCTTTCTTT. Translating gives CASSSTGGTEAFF.

This rearrangement joins TRBV5-5 to TRBJ1-5; possible D gene TRBD1, 6 bases. There are 14 residues in the CDR3. Germline V CDR1 and CDR2: SGHKS, YYEKEE (reference sequence). Deletions cut 4 bases from V and 3 bases from J, with 11 bases between. The CDR3 is CASSRRDTNQPQHF. CDR3 sequence (DNA): TGTGCCAGCAGCCGCCGGGACACCAATCAGCCCCAGCATTTT.

This chain connects TRBV10-3 to TRBJ1-1; 8 nucleotides align to TRBD1. In germline, CDR1 is ENHRY, CDR2 SYGVKD. This CDR3 spans 22 amino acids. The ends lost 2 bases at V and 5 bases at J; junction bases unmatched: 28. The CDR3 DNA reads as TGTGCCATCAGTGAGATCGACGCCGGGACAGGCAGCCGGTCTATTTCGAGAACTGAAGCTTTCTTT. The encoded protein is CAISEIDAGTGSRSISRTEAFF.

The chain uses TRBV25-1 and TRBJ2-5, with D unclear. The CDR3 runs 14 residues. V was cut by 6 bases and J by 1 base, with 12 bases left in between. Germline lookup yields CDR1 MGHDK and CDR2 SYGVNS. The CDR3: CASSLARIQETQYF. The CDR3 DNA sequence: TGTGCCAGCAGCCTGGCAAGAATCCAAGAGACCCAGTACTTC.

The gene calls are TRBV9 and TRBJ2-3, with TRBD2 matching 13 bases. The germline gives CDR1 SGDLS, CDR2 YYNGEE. V trimming: 0 bases; J trimming: 4 bases; junction bases outside the gene matches: 2. The CDR3 is 16 amino acids. As DNA, the CDR3 is TGTGCCAGCAGCGTAGGGACTAGCGGGAGTGCAGATACGCAGTATTTT. Its translation: CASSVGTSGSADTQYF.

The chain is built from TRBV24-1 and TRBJ2-3; a possible D gene is TRBD2 (5 bases). This CDR3 is built from 15 residues. Trimming cost V 4 bases and J 5 bases, with 15 bases left between them. CDR1 and CDR2 (germline): KGHDR, SFDVKD. CDR3 in amino acids: CATSDPRTSGDTQYF. The CDR3 DNA is TGTGCCACCAGTGACCCCCGGACCAGCGGAGATACGCAGTATTTT.

The genes are TRBV6-6 and TRBJ1-5; D not certain. V gave up 0 bases and J gave up 6 bases, with 3 bases separating them. Germline loops: CDR1 MNHNY, CDR2 SVGAGI (reference sequence). The CDR3 extends over 12 amino acids. The CDR3 spells CASSYSSQPQHF. CDR3 nucleotide sequence: TGTGCCAGCAGTTACTCCTCTCAGCCCCAGCATTTT.